This T cell receptor (beta chain) was recovered during a study of blood T cell repertoires in COVID-19. Produced via immunoSEQ multiplex PCR; TCRdb's table is partial and in-frame only. The repertoire has 150,000 to 200,000 clones, around 73% of them found once; the top ten carry roughly 17%. Germline V gene sequence: CDR1 MNHEY, CDR2 SVGAGI. The CDR3 sequence is 12 residues long. V was pared by 0 bases and J by 6 bases, with 6 bases between. What was sequenced was PBMCs or T cells enriched from blood (not recorded which). The chain combines TRBV6-5 with TRBJ2-7; D call uncertain. The TCR sequence derives from a woman in her fifties or sixties who had recovered from COVID-19. CDR3 loop: CASSYSSREQYF. CDR3 nucleotides: TGTGCCAGCAGTTACTCGAGTCGCGAGCAGTACTTC.